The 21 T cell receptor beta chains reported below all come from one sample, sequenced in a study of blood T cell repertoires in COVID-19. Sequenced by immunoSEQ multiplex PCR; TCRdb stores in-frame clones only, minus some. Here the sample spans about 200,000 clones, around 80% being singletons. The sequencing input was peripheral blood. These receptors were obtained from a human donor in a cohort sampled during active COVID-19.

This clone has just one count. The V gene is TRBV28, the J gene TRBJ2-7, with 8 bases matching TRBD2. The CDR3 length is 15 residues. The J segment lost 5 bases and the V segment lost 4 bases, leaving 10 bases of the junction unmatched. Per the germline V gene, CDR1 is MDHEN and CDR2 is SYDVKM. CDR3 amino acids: CASSSFGGAWDEQYF. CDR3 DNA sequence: TGTGCCAGCAGTTCCTTCGGGGGGGCTTGGGACGAGCAGTACTTC.

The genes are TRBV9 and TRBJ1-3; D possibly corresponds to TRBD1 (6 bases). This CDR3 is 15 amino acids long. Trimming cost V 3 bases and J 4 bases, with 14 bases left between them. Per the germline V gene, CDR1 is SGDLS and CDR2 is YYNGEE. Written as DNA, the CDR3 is TGTGCCAGCAGCGCCCCCGGGGGGCCAGGAAACACCATATATTTT. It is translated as CASSAPGGPGNTIYF.

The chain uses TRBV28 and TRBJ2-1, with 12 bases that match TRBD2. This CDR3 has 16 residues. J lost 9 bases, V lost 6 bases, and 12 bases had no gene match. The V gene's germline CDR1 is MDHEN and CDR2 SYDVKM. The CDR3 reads CASSARLAGVSGEQFF. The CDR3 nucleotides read TGTGCCAGCAGCGCCAGACTAGCGGGAGTATCTGGTGAGCAGTTCTTC.

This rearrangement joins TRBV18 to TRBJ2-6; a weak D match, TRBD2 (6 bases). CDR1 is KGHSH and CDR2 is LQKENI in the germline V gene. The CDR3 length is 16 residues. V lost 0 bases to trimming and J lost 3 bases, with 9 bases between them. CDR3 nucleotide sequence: TGTGCCAGCTCACCACCGTCGGGACTTGGGGCCAACGTCCTGACTTTC. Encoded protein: CASSPPSGLGANVLTF. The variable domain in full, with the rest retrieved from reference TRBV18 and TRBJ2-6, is NAGVMQNPRHLVRRRGQEARLRCSPMKGHSHVYWYRQLPEEGLKFMVYLQKENIIDESGMPKERFSAEFPKEGPSILRIQQVVRGDSAAYFCASSPPSGLGANVLTFGAGSRLTVL.

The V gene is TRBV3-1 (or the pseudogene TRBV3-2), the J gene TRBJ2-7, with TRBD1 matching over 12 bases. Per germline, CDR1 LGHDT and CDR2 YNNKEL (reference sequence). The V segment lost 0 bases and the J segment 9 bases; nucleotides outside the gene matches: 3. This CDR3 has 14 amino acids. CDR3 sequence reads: CASSQEGTGGWQYF. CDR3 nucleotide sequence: TGTGCCAGCAGCCAAGAAGGGACAGGGGGCTGGCAGTACTTC.

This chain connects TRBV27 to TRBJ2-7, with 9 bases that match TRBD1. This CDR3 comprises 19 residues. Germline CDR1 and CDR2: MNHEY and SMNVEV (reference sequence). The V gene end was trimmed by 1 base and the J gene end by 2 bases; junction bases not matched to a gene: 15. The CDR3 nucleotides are TGTGCCAGCAGTTTATTTGCGGGACAGGGAAGTCGGACGGCCTACGAGCAGTACTTC. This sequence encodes CASSLFAGQGSRTAYEQYF.

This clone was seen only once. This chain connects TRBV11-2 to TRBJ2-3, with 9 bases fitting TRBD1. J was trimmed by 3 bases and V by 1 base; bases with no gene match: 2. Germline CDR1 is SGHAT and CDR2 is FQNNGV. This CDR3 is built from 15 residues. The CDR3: CASSLGTGVTDTQYF. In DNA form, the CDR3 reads TGTGCCAGCAGCTTAGGGACAGGGGTAACAGATACGCAGTATTTT.

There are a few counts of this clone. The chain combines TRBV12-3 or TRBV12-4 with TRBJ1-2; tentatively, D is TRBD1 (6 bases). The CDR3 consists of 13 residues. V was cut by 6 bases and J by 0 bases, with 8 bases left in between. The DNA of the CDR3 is TGTGCCAGCAGCAGGGGAACTAACTATGGCTACACCTTC. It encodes CASSRGTNYGYTF.

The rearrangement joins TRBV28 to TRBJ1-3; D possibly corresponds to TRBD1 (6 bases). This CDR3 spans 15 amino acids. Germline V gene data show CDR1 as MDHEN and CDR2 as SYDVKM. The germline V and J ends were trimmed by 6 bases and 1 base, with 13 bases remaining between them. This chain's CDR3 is CASSLGGPSGNTIYF. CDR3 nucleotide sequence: TGTGCCAGCAGCCTAGGGGGACCATCTGGAAACACCATATATTTT.

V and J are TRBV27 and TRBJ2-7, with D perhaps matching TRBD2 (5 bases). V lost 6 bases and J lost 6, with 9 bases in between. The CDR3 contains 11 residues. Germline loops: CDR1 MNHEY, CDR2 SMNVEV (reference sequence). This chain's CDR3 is CASRAGGEQYF. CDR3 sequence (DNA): TGTGCCAGCAGGGCGGGTGGCGAGCAGTACTTC.

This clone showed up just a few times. The CDR3 nucleotides read TGTGCCTGGAGGAGGGATAGCAATCAGCCCCAGCATTTT. Amino acids: CAWRRDSNQPQHF. The rearrangement uses TRBV30 and TRBJ1-5, with D unresolved. Germline V gene lookup returns CDR1 GTSNPN and CDR2 SVGIG (reference sequence). Trimming took off 3 bases at V and 0 bases at J, with 6 bases between the two ends. The CDR3 loop spans 13 amino acids.

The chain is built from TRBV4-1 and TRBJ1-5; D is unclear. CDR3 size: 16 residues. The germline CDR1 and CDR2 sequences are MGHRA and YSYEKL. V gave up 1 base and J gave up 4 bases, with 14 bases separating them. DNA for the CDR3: TGCGCCAGCAGCCAAGCGGAGGGAGCAGTAAATCAGCCCCAGCATTTT. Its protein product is CASSQAEGAVNQPQHF.

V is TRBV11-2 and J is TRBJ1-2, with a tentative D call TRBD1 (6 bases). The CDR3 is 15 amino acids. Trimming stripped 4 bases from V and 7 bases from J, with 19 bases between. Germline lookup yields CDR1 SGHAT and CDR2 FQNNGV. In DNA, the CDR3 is TGTGCCAGCAGCTCGCGGGGGGGCACCTTAAGTGGCTACACCTTC. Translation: CASSSRGGTLSGYTF.

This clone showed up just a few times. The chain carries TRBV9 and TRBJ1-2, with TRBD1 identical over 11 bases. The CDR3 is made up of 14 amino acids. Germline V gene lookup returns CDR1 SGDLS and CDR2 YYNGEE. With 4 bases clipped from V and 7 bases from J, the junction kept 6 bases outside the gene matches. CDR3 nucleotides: TGTGCCAGCAGCCAAGGACAGGGGGCGCTTGGCTACACCTTC. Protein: CASSQGQGALGYTF.

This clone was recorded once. The CDR3 protein is CSGGGGTSATGELFF. CDR3 nucleotides: TGCAGCGGGGGAGGGGGGACTAGCGCCACCGGGGAGCTGTTTTTT. This chain connects TRBV29-1 to TRBJ2-2, with 10 nucleotides matching TRBD2. The CDR3 consists of 15 residues. After removal of 7 bases from V and 4 bases from J, the junction contained 9 bases not matched to a gene. Per germline, CDR1 SQVTM and CDR2 ANQGSEA.

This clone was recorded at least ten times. CDR3 DNA: TGTGCTGCAGGGGCGTTTCAGCCCCAGCATTTT. It translates to CAAGAFQPQHF. The chain uses TRBV28 and TRBJ1-5, with a tentative D call TRBD1 (6 bases). In germline, CDR1 is MDHEN, CDR2 SYDVKM. CDR3 length: 11 amino acids.

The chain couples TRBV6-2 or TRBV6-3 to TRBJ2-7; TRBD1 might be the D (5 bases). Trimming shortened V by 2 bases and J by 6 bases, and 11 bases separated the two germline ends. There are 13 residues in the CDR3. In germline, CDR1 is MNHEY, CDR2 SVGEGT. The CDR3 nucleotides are TGTGCCAGCAGTTACGGGCAGGGTAGCGAGCAGTACTTC. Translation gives CASSYGQGSEQYF.

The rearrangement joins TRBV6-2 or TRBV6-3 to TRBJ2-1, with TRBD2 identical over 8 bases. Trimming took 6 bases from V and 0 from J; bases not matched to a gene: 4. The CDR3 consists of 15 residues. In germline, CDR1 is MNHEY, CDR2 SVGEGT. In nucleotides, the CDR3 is TGTGCCAGCAGCTCGGGGGGGAGCTCCTACAATGAGCAGTTCTTC. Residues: CASSSGGSSYNEQFF.

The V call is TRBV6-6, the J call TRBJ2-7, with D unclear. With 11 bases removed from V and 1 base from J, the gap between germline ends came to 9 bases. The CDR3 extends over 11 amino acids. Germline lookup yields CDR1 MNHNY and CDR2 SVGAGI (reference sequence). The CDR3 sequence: CACGDSYEQYF. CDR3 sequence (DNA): TGTGCCTGCGGCGATTCCTACGAGCAGTACTTC.

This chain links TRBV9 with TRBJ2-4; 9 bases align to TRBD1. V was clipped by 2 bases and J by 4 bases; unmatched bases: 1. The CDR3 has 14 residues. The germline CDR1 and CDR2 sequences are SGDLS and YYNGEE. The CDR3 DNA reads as TGTGCCAGCAGCGTCGGACAGGGGAAAAACATTCAGTACTTC. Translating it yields CASSVGQGKNIQYF.

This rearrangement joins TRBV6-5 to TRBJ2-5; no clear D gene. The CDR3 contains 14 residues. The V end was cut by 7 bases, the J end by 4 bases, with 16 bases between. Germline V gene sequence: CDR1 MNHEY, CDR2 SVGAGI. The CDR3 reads CASNMQRRGETQYF. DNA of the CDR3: TGTGCCAGCAATATGCAAAGGCGCGGAGAGACCCAGTACTTC.